This passage covers 17 T cell receptor beta chains from one sample sequenced in a study of molecular identifiers for immune sequencing clone quantification. In TCRdb, the PCR reads were re-called with MiXCR into one record per CDR3 protein. This table has over 70,000 distinct CDR3 sequences, more than 20% appearing once. Material: naive CD8+ T cells from blood, with Jurkat cell RNA spiked in. This sample's subset: FACS-sorted CD8+CD4-CCR7+CD45RA+ naive T cells. The source of these receptors is a human donor in good health. Some libraries in this study had Jurkat cell RNA spiked in.

This clonotype appeared a few times. The rearrangement uses TRBV11-2 and TRBJ2-5; the D is unclear. With 3 bases removed from V and 7 bases from J, the gap between germline ends came to 6 bases. The CDR3 has 11 residues. The germline V gene has CDR1 SGHAT and CDR2 FQNNGV. This CDR3 reads CASSLVGTQYF. CDR3 nucleotide sequence: TGTGCCAGCAGCTTGGTTGGGACCCAGTACTTC.

This clonotype was detected a few times. CDR3 loop: CASSPLAGEGWNEQFF. In DNA form, the CDR3 reads TGTGCCAGCAGCCCTCTAGCGGGAGAGGGGTGGAATGAGCAGTTCTTC. The gene calls are TRBV7-2 and TRBJ2-1; 10 nucleotides line up with TRBD2. Germline V CDR1 and CDR2: SGHTA, FQGNSA. The CDR3 is 16 residues long. The V segment lost 5 bases and the J segment 7 bases; nucleotides outside the gene matches: 11.

This clonotype was seen only a few times. The V gene is TRBV6-6, the J gene TRBJ2-3, with a weak D call TRBD2 (5 bases). CDR3 length equals 13 residues. CDR1 is MNHNY and CDR2 is SVGAGI in the germline V gene (reference sequence). V lost 6 bases and J 2 bases, leaving 9 bases between the germline ends. CDR3 DNA sequence: TGTGCCAGCAGGCCCGGGATCACAGATACGCAGTATTTT. Its translation: CASRPGITDTQYF.

A few counts support this clonotype. Likely a read error: the CDR3 ends without its conserved phenylalanine or tryptophan. The chain recombines TRBV4-3 with TRBJ2-2, with D unclear. Germline V gene data show CDR1 as LGHNA and CDR2 as YSLEER. The CDR3 extends over 15 amino acids. V lost 4 bases and J lost 0, with 9 bases in between. The CDR3 DNA follows: TGCGCCAGCAGCCCTCCGGACCCGAACACCGGGGAGCTGTTTTCT. Translation gives CASSPPDPNTGELFS.

This clonotype was counted at least ten times. The chain combines TRBV19 with TRBJ1-1, with D unclear. The CDR3 is 14 amino acids. V dropped 2 bases and J dropped 2 bases, with 9 bases sitting between them. Germline values: CDR1 LNHDA, CDR2 SQIVND (reference sequence). Written as DNA, the CDR3 is TGTGCCAGTAGTATACTTAATGATAACACTGAAGCTTTCTTT. Amino acid sequence: CASSILNDNTEAFF.

This chain joins TRBV6-6 and TRBJ2-7; TRBD1 agrees at 7 bases. J was trimmed by 5 bases and V by 2 bases; bases with no gene match: 9. Germline CDR1 reads MNHNY; CDR2 reads SVGAGI (reference sequence). The CDR3 spans 15 residues. CDR3 amino acids: CASSYSLARGHEQYF. The CDR3 DNA follows: TGTGCCAGCAGTTACAGCTTAGCAAGGGGGCACGAGCAGTACTTC.

The chain employs TRBV28 and TRBJ1-5; tentative D call: TRBD1 (5 bases). V lost 8 bases and J lost 5, with 13 bases in between. CDR1 and CDR2 (germline): MDHEN, SYDVKM. The length of the CDR3 is 13 residues. CDR3 sequence (DNA): TGTGCCAGCGGTAGGCGGGACGATCAGCCCCAGCATTTT. It encodes CASGRRDDQPQHF.

This clonotype came up many times. The J gene is TRBJ1-5, the V gene TRBV4-1; TRBD1 matches 10 bases. With V trimmed by 6 bases and J by 3 bases, 2 bases remained unmatched. There are 14 residues in the CDR3. The germline gives CDR1 MGHRA, CDR2 YSYEKL. CDR3 sequence reads: CASRGTGDNQPQHF. As DNA, the CDR3 is TGCGCCAGCAGGGGGACAGGGGACAATCAGCCCCAGCATTTT.

For this clonotype: A much larger clone lies a single base off, so this may be a read error. V and J are TRBV19 and TRBJ1-1, with no clear D. Deletions cut 6 bases from V and 3 bases from J, with 14 bases between. Germline values: CDR1 LNHDA, CDR2 SQIVND (reference sequence). This CDR3 has 14 amino acids. The CDR3 region is CASRDEKDYTEAFF. CDR3 coding DNA: TGTGCCAGTAGGGACGAAAAAGATTACACTGAAGCTTTCTTT.

This clonotype has ten or more counts. The chain is built from TRBV29-1 and TRBJ2-1; D call uncertain. Trimming took 4 bases from V and 0 from J, leaving 7 bases between them. CDR1 is SQVTM and CDR2 is ANQGSEA in the germline V gene. CDR3 length equals 13 residues. The CDR3 region is CSVVGVSYNEQFF. CDR3 nucleotide sequence: TGCAGCGTTGTTGGGGTCTCCTACAATGAGCAGTTCTTC.

The V call is TRBV4-3, the J call TRBJ2-7; D call uncertain. CDR3 length equals 14 residues. The germline CDR1 and CDR2 sequences are LGHNA and YSLEER. V was pared by 1 base and J by 3 bases, with 10 bases between. As DNA, the CDR3 is TGCGCCAGCAGCCAAGTCAGGTGGGGCTACGAGCAGTACTTC. Protein product: CASSQVRWGYEQYF.

A note on this clonotype: A read error may account for a junction end that differs from germline. V usage is TRBV7-2 and J usage is TRBJ2-5, with 11 bases matching TRBD2. CDR1 is SGHTA, CDR2 FQGNSA, per germline. The CDR3 loop spans 16 amino acids. The CDR3: CASSLALAGAWAPQDF. CDR3 nucleotide sequence: TGTGCGAGCAGCTTAGCACTAGCGGGAGCGTGGGCGCCCCAGGACTTC.

This clonotype has only a few counts. This may be a read error, as it is one base from a much larger clone. The conserved final phenylalanine or tryptophan is absent from the CDR3, which likely points to a read error. The genes are TRBV25-1 and TRBJ2-7; D gene unclear. Germline lookup yields CDR1 MGHDK and CDR2 SYGVNS. This CDR3 region has 15 residues. Trimming took off 4 bases at V and 1 base at J, with 14 bases between the two ends. In DNA, the CDR3 is TGTGCCAGCAGTGTTAGGCGGTTTGATTCCTACGAGCAGTACCTC. Its translation: CASSVRRFDSYEQYL.

With regard to this clonotype: A much bigger clone sits one base away, suggesting this may be a read error. The V gene is TRBV28, the J gene TRBJ2-3; D is unclear. The CDR3 consists of 14 residues. The germline gives CDR1 MDHEN, CDR2 SYDVKM. V was cut by 6 bases and J by 1 base, with 11 bases left in between. The CDR3 sequence is CASSVEVGTDTQYF. The CDR3 DNA follows: TGTGCCAGCAGCGTAGAGGTCGGCACAGATACGCAGTATTTT.

This clonotype appeared many times. In nucleotides, the CDR3 is TGTGCCTGGAGTGGGACATCTCAACCAGGGTACACAGATACGCAGTATTTT. As protein: CAWSGTSQPGYTDTQYF. This chain uses TRBV30 with TRBJ2-3; D is perhaps TRBD1 (5 bases). V lost 1 base to trimming and J lost 2 bases, with 19 bases between them. This CDR3 is 17 amino acids long. CDR1 is GTSNPN and CDR2 is SVGIG in the germline V gene (reference sequence).

There are a few counts of this clonotype. The gene calls are TRBV27 and TRBJ1-5; 7 bases fit TRBD1. CDR3 length: 14 amino acids. The V gene's germline CDR1 is MNHEY and CDR2 SMNVEV (reference sequence). Unmatched junction bases numbered 4, after V lost 6 bases and J lost 2 bases. The CDR3: CASRTTGGNQPQHF. Here the CDR3 DNA reads TGTGCCAGCAGGACCACAGGGGGCAATCAGCCCCAGCATTTT.

In this sample, this clonotype turned up many times. V is TRBV6-5 and J is TRBJ1-1; 9 bases agree with TRBD1. With 7 bases clipped from V and 4 bases from J, the junction kept 10 bases outside the gene matches. The CDR3 has 15 residues. CDR1 MNHEY and CDR2 SVGAGI come from the germline V gene. As DNA, the CDR3 is TGTGCCAGCACAACAACAGGGGGCCGACGCACTGAAGCTTTCTTT. Amino acids: CASTTTGGRRTEAFF.